The sequence of this T cell receptor (beta chain) was determined in a study of blood T cell repertoires in COVID-19. CDR3 length: 11 amino acids. CDR1 and CDR2 from the germline V gene are SEHNR and FQNEAQ (reference sequence). Between the trimmed V and J ends, which lost 5 bases and 8 bases, there was a span of 6 bases. Sequenced by immunoSEQ multiplex PCR; TCRdb stores in-frame clones only, minus some. The data contain around 130,000 clones, approximately 86% of them singletons. The clonotype was recovered from a woman aged 45-60 years who had recovered from COVID-19. The sample was PBMCs or T cells enriched from blood (not recorded which). The J gene is TRBJ1-4, the V gene TRBV7-9, with D hard to call. CDR3 in DNA: TGTGCCAGCAGCCTTCAGGAAAAACTGTTTTTT. As protein: CASSLQEKLFF.